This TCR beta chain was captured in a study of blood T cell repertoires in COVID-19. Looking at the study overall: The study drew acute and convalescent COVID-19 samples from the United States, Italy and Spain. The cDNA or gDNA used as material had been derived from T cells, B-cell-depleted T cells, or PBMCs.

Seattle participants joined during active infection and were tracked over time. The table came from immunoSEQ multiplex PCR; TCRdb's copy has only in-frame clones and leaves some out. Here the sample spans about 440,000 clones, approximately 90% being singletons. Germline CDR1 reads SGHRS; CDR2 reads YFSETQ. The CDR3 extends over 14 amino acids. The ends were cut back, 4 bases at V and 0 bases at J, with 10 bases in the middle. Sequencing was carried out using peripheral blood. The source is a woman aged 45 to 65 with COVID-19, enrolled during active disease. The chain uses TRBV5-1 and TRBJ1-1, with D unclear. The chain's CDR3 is CASSPRVVNTEAFF. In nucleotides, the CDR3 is TGCGCCAGCAGCCCCCGAGTTGTGAACACTGAAGCTTTCTTT.